The rows below give T cell receptor beta chains drawn from one sample of a study. TCRdb recomputed calls from the 5' RACE reads with MiXCR, one row per CDR3 protein. This repertoire shows over 45,000 distinct CDR3 sequences, 26% found once; its top ten account for around 2%. Sequenced sample: tumor-infiltrating Tregs sorted from the breast tumor. These receptors all come from a female donor with breast cancer. CDR3s leave out the opening cysteine and the closing phenylalanine or tryptophan.

j_call: TRBJ1-2
v_call: TRBV5-1
cdr3_aa: ASSAEVPNLEGYT

j_call: TRBJ2-2
v_call: TRBV6-2/TRBV6-3
cdr3_aa: ASSPAGTVKELF

j_call: TRBJ2-4
v_call: TRBV3-1
cdr3_aa: ASSQDVVAGGLAKNIQY

j_call: TRBJ2-1
v_call: TRBV6-1
cdr3_aa: ASSEIGTPPYNEQF

j_call: TRBJ1-1
v_call: TRBV7-8
cdr3_aa: ASSFDGTANTEAF

j_call: TRBJ1-1
v_call: TRBV24-1
cdr3_aa: ATSGGTEAF

j_call: TRBJ1-5
v_call: TRBV7-8
cdr3_aa: ASSPVAGQVNQPQH

j_call: TRBJ1-2
v_call: TRBV5-1
cdr3_aa: ASSPTRLAEGYGYT

j_call: TRBJ2-7
v_call: TRBV6-2/TRBV6-3
cdr3_aa: ATKIAGSYEQY

j_call: TRBJ2-7
v_call: TRBV5-1
cdr3_aa: ASSFSGKVNEQY

j_call: TRBJ2-1
v_call: TRBV9
cdr3_aa: ASSVAVGTYNEQF

j_call: TRBJ1-1
v_call: TRBV20-1
cdr3_aa: SAAGSLGDTEAF

j_call: TRBJ2-7
v_call: TRBV7-2
cdr3_aa: ASSLASAGSYNEQY

j_call: TRBJ1-1
v_call: TRBV7-2
cdr3_aa: ASSLRPTGDTEAF

j_call: TRBJ2-5
v_call: TRBV28
cdr3_aa: ASVGQGLGSDLEQETQY

j_call: TRBJ2-7
v_call: TRBV20-1
cdr3_aa: SAARGSSYERY

j_call: TRBJ2-1
v_call: TRBV20-1
cdr3_aa: SAGTSGGSYDEQF

j_call: TRBJ2-7
v_call: TRBV5-5
cdr3_aa: ASSLAVSASYEQY

j_call: TRBJ2-5
v_call: TRBV5-1
cdr3_aa: ASSWGDRGSQETQY

j_call: TRBJ1-5
v_call: TRBV6-5
cdr3_aa: ASSYAGLGNQPQH

j_call: TRBJ1-1
v_call: TRBV28
cdr3_aa: ASSSPGQGTEAF

j_call: TRBJ1-1
v_call: TRBV6-5
cdr3_aa: ATSLQPGKSGGAF

j_call: TRBJ2-7
v_call: TRBV5-5
cdr3_aa: ASSLQGGEDEQY

j_call: TRBJ2-5
v_call: TRBV14
cdr3_aa: ASSQDRLAGVYQETQY

j_call: TRBJ1-5
v_call: TRBV6-2/TRBV6-3
cdr3_aa: ATSTGSQPQH

j_call: TRBJ2-1
v_call: TRBV5-6
cdr3_aa: ASSSDSARANEQF

j_call: TRBJ1-1
v_call: TRBV5-1
cdr3_aa: ASSPGQGENTEAF

j_call: TRBJ2-3
v_call: TRBV5-1
cdr3_aa: ASSLRMGDTQY

j_call: TRBJ2-7
v_call: TRBV21-1
cdr3_aa: ASSDPRGYEQY

j_call: TRBJ2-6
v_call: TRBV6-2/TRBV6-3
cdr3_aa: ASTWGRSPGANVLT

j_call: TRBJ2-3
v_call: TRBV20-1
cdr3_aa: SARSLGRQWADTQY

j_call: TRBJ2-2
v_call: TRBV28
cdr3_aa: ASNWGGSNTGELF

j_call: TRBJ2-7
v_call: TRBV7-3
cdr3_aa: ASVVVGRPLYEQY

j_call: TRBJ1-2
v_call: TRBV6-6
cdr3_aa: ASSPGQVGYT

j_call: TRBJ1-6
v_call: TRBV13
cdr3_aa: ASSFDGGNSPLH

j_call: TRBJ1-1
v_call: TRBV12-3/TRBV12-4
cdr3_aa: ASSLDHEAF

j_call: TRBJ2-5
v_call: TRBV5-1
cdr3_aa: ASGFGTSGSAETQY

j_call: TRBJ2-7
v_call: TRBV6-5
cdr3_aa: ASGYREEQY

j_call: TRBJ2-1
v_call: TRBV6-6
cdr3_aa: ASSGRTSGSISYNEQF

j_call: TRBJ1-4
v_call: TRBV20-1
cdr3_aa: SAMGGVNEKLF

j_call: TRBJ1-4
v_call: TRBV7-2
cdr3_aa: ASSRRTVEKLF

j_call: TRBJ2-7
v_call: TRBV20-1
cdr3_aa: SASLGGGSYEQY

j_call: TRBJ2-7
v_call: TRBV6-2/TRBV6-3
cdr3_aa: AVRTSGTAEQY

j_call: TRBJ2-2
v_call: TRBV6-6
cdr3_aa: ASSYERPNTGELF

j_call: TRBJ2-2
v_call: TRBV9
cdr3_aa: ASSVDGRAAGELF

j_call: TRBJ2-1
v_call: TRBV10-3
cdr3_aa: AISDLGLGGEQF

j_call: TRBJ2-3
v_call: TRBV29-1
cdr3_aa: SVEGGFVDTQY

j_call: TRBJ1-3
v_call: TRBV5-1
cdr3_aa: ASSLLIPGTTSGNTIY

j_call: TRBJ2-7
v_call: TRBV12-3/TRBV12-4
cdr3_aa: ASSLDTGARYEQY

j_call: TRBJ2-1
v_call: TRBV18
cdr3_aa: ASSPSSSGFDEQF

j_call: TRBJ2-5
v_call: TRBV2
cdr3_aa: ASSLYQETQY

j_call: TRBJ2-7
v_call: TRBV7-2
cdr3_aa: ASSNRDLSSYEQY